Below are 32 T cell receptor beta chains sequenced from a single sample in a study of blood T cells in healthy people across ages. A J-beta primer mix and a sample-barcoded 5' primer were used in a second PCR of roughly 7 to 12 cycles. TCRdb ran MiXCR on the 5' RACE reads and lists one entry per CDR3 protein. Here the sample spans 1.5 million to 1.9 million distinct CDR3 sequences, approximately 42% being singletons. Sequencing input: blood. The receptors originated from a woman aged 18-29 years in good health.

This clonotype has ten or more counts. The chain combines TRBV10-3 with TRBJ2-4; a weak D match, TRBD1 (6 bases). Trimming cost V 3 bases and J 3 bases, with 12 bases left between them. CDR3 size: 15 residues. The germline gives CDR1 ENHRY, CDR2 SYGVKD. CDR3: CAISENRVGKNIQYF. CDR3 DNA sequence: TGTGCCATCAGTGAAAACAGGGTGGGCAAAAACATTCAGTACTTC.

This clonotype has just a few counts. V and J are TRBV6-1 and TRBJ2-4; TRBD1 matches at 9 bases. J gave up 1 base and V 6 bases, and 7 bases lay outside the gene matches. The CDR3 length is 16 residues. From germline, CDR1 is MNHNS and CDR2 SASEGT. The CDR3 loop reads CASREQGAGAKNIQYF. Here the CDR3 DNA reads TGTGCCAGCAGGGAACAGGGGGCGGGGGCCAAAAACATTCAGTACTTC.

Concerning this clonotype itself: A junction end diverges from the germline sequence, so it may reflect a read error. This chain links TRBV7-8 with TRBJ1-1, with 11 bases identical to TRBD1. This CDR3 region has 14 residues. Per the germline V gene, CDR1 is SGHVS and CDR2 is FQNEAQ. The CDR3 region has the DNA TGTGGCAGCAGCGGACAGGGGGCCCACACTGAAGCTTTCTTT. Translation gives CGSSGQGAHTEAFF. The whole variable domain, remainder taken from reference TRBV7-8 and TRBJ1-1, is GAGVSQSPRYKVAKRGQDVALRCDPISGHVSLFWYQQALGQGPEFLTYFQNEAQLDKSGLPSDRFFAERPEGSVSTLKIQRTQQEDSAVYLCGSSGQGAHTEAFFGQGTRLTVV.

This clonotype was detected only a few times. The chain is built from TRBV28 and TRBJ2-1, with D hard to call. Germline assignment: CDR1 MDHEN and CDR2 SYDVKM. Trimming took 5 bases from V and 6 from J, leaving 11 bases between them. The CDR3 runs to 13 residues. This CDR3 is CASSVGNINEQFF. In nucleotides, the CDR3 is TGTGCCAGCAGTGTGGGGAATATCAATGAGCAGTTCTTC. The full variable domain, rest sourced from reference TRBV28 and TRBJ2-1, is DVKVTQSSRYLVKRTGEKVFLECVQDMDHENMFWYRQDPGLGLRLIYFSYDVKMKEKGDIPEGYSVSREKKERFSLILESASTNQTSMYLCASSVGNINEQFFGPGTRLTVL.

The V and J genes are TRBV20-1 and TRBJ2-4, with 11 bases aligning to TRBD1. This CDR3 region has 17 residues. Germline V CDR1 and CDR2: DFQATT, SNEGSKA (reference sequence). The trim removed 6 bases at V and 8 bases at J, leaving 18 bases unmatched. The CDR3 DNA is TGCAGTGCACCGAGGAGGACAGGGGGCTATGGCGAGGACATTCAGTACTTC. Translating it yields CSAPRRTGGYGEDIQYF.

This chain connects TRBV11-2 to TRBJ2-3; 9 bases are a match to TRBD2. The CDR3 runs to 16 residues. Per germline, CDR1 SGHAT and CDR2 FQNNGV. V was pared by 1 base and J by 5 bases, with 7 bases of the junction left unmatched. For the CDR3, the DNA is TGTGCCAGCAGCTTAGTTCTGGCGGGGGGGGGAGATACGCAGTATTTT. As protein: CASSLVLAGGGDTQYF. The full variable domain, in which reference TRBV11-2 and TRBJ2-3 provide the parts outside the CDR3, is EAGVAQSPRYKIIEKRQSVAFWCNPISGHATLYWYQQILGQGPKLLIQFQNNGVVDDSQLPKDRFSAERLKGVDSTLKIQPAKLEDSAVYLCASSLVLAGGGDTQYFGPGTRLTVL.

The chain links TRBV12-3 or TRBV12-4 to TRBJ2-1; D possibly corresponds to TRBD1 (6 bases). V was shortened by 5 bases and J by 11 bases, with 13 bases between the two germline ends. The CDR3 is made up of 12 amino acids. In DNA, the CDR3 is TGTGCCAGCAGTGGACCCCAGGGGAAGCAGTTCTTC. Residues: CASSGPQGKQFF.

V gene TRBV4-3 combines with J gene TRBJ2-5; D uncertain. V lost 0 bases and J 11 bases, leaving 22 bases between the germline ends. The CDR3 extends over 16 amino acids. Germline CDR1 reads LGHNA; CDR2 reads YSLEER. CDR3 sequence (DNA): TGCGCCAGCAGCCAAGAACCGGCACAGCTGTACAATGAGCAGTACTTC. Protein: CASSQEPAQLYNEQYF.

A few counts support this clonotype. The rearrangement joins TRBV4-1 to TRBJ2-3; no definite D call. The CDR3 has 12 residues. The V end was cut by 3 bases, the J end by 5 bases, with 6 bases between. Germline V gene lookup returns CDR1 MGHRA and CDR2 YSYEKL. Here the CDR3 reads CASSHVRDTQYF. DNA for the CDR3: TGCGCCAGCAGCCACGTTAGAGATACGCAGTATTTT.

The chain carries TRBV6-2 or TRBV6-3 and TRBJ2-1, with 8 bases aligning to TRBD2. From germline, CDR1 is MNHEY and CDR2 SVGEGT. This CDR3 contains 15 residues. With 7 bases clipped from V and 7 bases from J, the junction kept 12 bases outside the gene matches. The CDR3 region has the DNA TGTGCCAGCAACCTTCCGGGAGGGGCCCATAATGAGCAGTTCTTC. This sequence encodes CASNLPGGAHNEQFF.

The gene calls are TRBV5-1 and TRBJ2-3, with 8 bases matching TRBD1. V was clipped by 6 bases and J by 3 bases; unmatched bases: 12. CDR3 length: 16 amino acids. Germline loops: CDR1 SGHRS, CDR2 YFSETQ. CDR3 sequence: CASTMSGTGVTDTQYF. The CDR3, as DNA: TGCGCCAGCACCATGTCCGGGACAGGAGTAACAGATACGCAGTATTTT.

This rearrangement joins TRBV9 to TRBJ2-1; D not resolved. The ends were cut back, 0 bases at V and 6 bases at J, with 13 bases in the middle. Germline assignment: CDR1 SGDLS and CDR2 YYNGEE. CDR3 size: 15 residues. CDR3 sequence: CASSVVPADPNEQFF. The DNA for the CDR3 is TGTGCCAGCAGCGTAGTCCCCGCGGACCCCAATGAGCAGTTCTTC.

The chain recombines TRBV7-9 with TRBJ2-1; 14 bases match TRBD2. The last part of the DNA fits TRBJ2-7 better; the J call may be wrong. CDR1 and CDR2 from the germline V gene are SEHNR and FQNEAQ (reference sequence). The CDR3 spans 20 residues. The CDR3 protein is CASSPPLTSGRAPSYNEQYF. For the CDR3, the DNA is TGTGCCAGCAGCCCCCCCCTGACTAGCGGGAGGGCCCCTTCCTACAATGAGCAGTACTTC.

The chain couples TRBV9 to TRBJ2-5; TRBD2 might be the D (5 bases). Trimming shortened V by 4 bases and J by 5 bases, and 15 bases separated the two germline ends. CDR1 SGDLS and CDR2 YYNGEE come from the germline V gene. The CDR3 is made up of 14 amino acids. The CDR3 sequence: CASSPSGGRETQYF. The DNA for the CDR3 is TGTGCCAGCAGCCCCTCAGGAGGAAGGGAGACCCAGTACTTC.

V usage is TRBV7-2 and J usage is TRBJ1-6, with D tentatively TRBD1 (5 bases). The V end lost 6 bases, the J end lost 6 bases, and 18 bases lay between the germline ends. Germline V gene lookup returns CDR1 SGHTA and CDR2 FQGNSA. The CDR3 has 16 amino acids. The CDR3 DNA reads TGTGCCAGCAGGTTTAAGCGGGGCGGTATTAATTCACCCCTCCACTTT. Protein sequence: CASRFKRGGINSPLHF.

The chain is built from TRBV7-2 and TRBJ2-7, with D uncertain. Trimming took off 1 base at V and 0 bases at J, with 10 bases between the two ends. The CDR3 consists of 15 residues. The germline gives CDR1 SGHTA, CDR2 FQGNSA. This CDR3 reads CASSLGAESSYEQYF. The CDR3 bases are TGTGCCAGCAGCTTAGGGGCGGAGAGCTCCTACGAGCAGTACTTC.

On this clonotype: Germline and junction disagree at one end, which may indicate a read error. The chain is built from TRBV12-3 or TRBV12-4 and TRBJ1-1; D perhaps matches TRBD1 (5 bases). This CDR3 is 15 amino acids long. CDR3 bases: TGTGCCAGCAGTCCACAGACAGTTAGGAACACTGAAGCTTTTTTT. It translates to CASSPQTVRNTEAFF.

This rearrangement joins TRBV6-1 to TRBJ1-2; the D gene is possibly TRBD1 (5 bases). This CDR3 is 14 amino acids long. V was trimmed by 6 bases and J by 5 bases, leaving 16 bases between them. From germline, CDR1 is MNHNS and CDR2 SASEGT. The CDR3 nucleotides are TGTGCCAGCAGCGCCGGGACTGACGAATATGGCTACACCTTC. It is translated as CASSAGTDEYGYTF.

V is TRBV6-6 and J is TRBJ2-2; a possible D gene is TRBD2 (6 bases). V dropped 8 bases and J dropped 1 base, with 11 bases sitting between them. From germline, CDR1 is MNHNY and CDR2 SVGAGI (reference sequence). This CDR3 region has 14 residues. The CDR3, as DNA: TGTGCCAGCCGGAGGGCTGGGAACACCGGGGAGCTGTTTTTT. It yields the protein CASRRAGNTGELFF.

The chain couples TRBV7-3 to TRBJ2-1, with a tentative D call TRBD2 (5 bases). Germline values: CDR1 SGHTA, CDR2 FQGTGA. This CDR3 has 15 residues. With 5 bases removed from V and 6 bases from J, the gap between germline ends came to 17 bases. The CDR3 DNA follows: TGTGCCAGCAGCGTTAGAGCCGAAGAGGGCAATGAGCAGTTCTTC. Its protein product is CASSVRAEEGNEQFF.

The chain couples TRBV29-1 to TRBJ1-1; 9 nucleotides align to TRBD1. The CDR3 runs to 13 residues. The germline CDR1 and CDR2 sequences are SQVTM and ANQGSEA. The ends lost 6 bases at V and 5 bases at J; junction bases unmatched: 7. CDR3 sequence: CSVGRQGGTEAFF. The CDR3 region has the DNA TGCAGCGTGGGCCGACAGGGGGGAACTGAAGCTTTCTTT.

The chain links TRBV6-5 to TRBJ1-6; TRBD1 is a possible D gene (6 bases). This CDR3 has 15 residues. V was pared by 7 bases and J by 6 bases, with 16 bases between. Germline V lookup: CDR1 MNHEY, CDR2 SVGAGI. CDR3 sequence: CASNRGPGVNSPLHF. CDR3 sequence (DNA): TGTGCCAGCAATAGAGGGCCAGGGGTTAATTCACCCCTCCACTTT.

The rearrangement links TRBV27 to TRBJ2-7; 7 nucleotides align to TRBD2. Germline CDR1 reads MNHEY; CDR2 reads SMNVEV (reference sequence). This CDR3 spans 15 amino acids. Losses at the gene ends were 5 bases for V and 6 bases for J; bases not matched to a gene: 13. Here the CDR3 reads CASSLGLGPDGEQYF. CDR3 in DNA: TGTGCCAGCAGTCTCGGACTAGGCCCGGACGGCGAGCAGTACTTC.

The chain combines TRBV7-9 with TRBJ1-2; D unresolved. Trimming pared 5 bases from V and 3 bases from J, leaving 16 bases between. From germline, CDR1 is SEHNR and CDR2 FQNEAQ (reference sequence). There are 15 residues in the CDR3. CDR3 region: CASSPTRNPYYGYTF. The CDR3 nucleotides read TGTGCCAGCAGCCCAACGCGCAATCCCTACTATGGCTACACCTTC.

This clonotype was recorded only once. This chain links TRBV7-3 with TRBJ2-5; TRBD1 or TRBD2 may be the D gene (5 bases each). Germline CDR1 reads SGHTA; CDR2 reads FQGTGA. The CDR3 is made up of 15 amino acids. Trimming took 2 bases from V and 5 from J, leaving 15 bases between them. The CDR3 protein is CASSLAGGKGETQYF. The CDR3 coding sequence is TGTGCCAGCAGCTTAGCGGGCGGCAAGGGGGAGACCCAGTACTTC.

This clonotype was recorded a few times. The chain is built from TRBV20-1 and TRBJ1-2, with D unclear. CDR1 is DFQATT and CDR2 is SNEGSKA in the germline V gene (reference sequence). CDR3 length equals 13 residues. Trimming pared 0 bases from V and 4 bases from J, leaving 9 bases between. The CDR3 bases are TGCAGTGCTAGAGATGAACTAGCCTATGGCTACACCTTC. This codes for CSARDELAYGYTF.

The V and J genes are TRBV30 and TRBJ1-5; TRBD1 is a possible D gene (5 bases). The CDR3 runs to 13 residues. Germline values: CDR1 GTSNPN, CDR2 SVGIG (reference sequence). Trimming cost V 0 bases and J 5 bases, with 8 bases left between them. The CDR3 sequence is CAWSVRGDQPQHF. CDR3 coding DNA: TGTGCCTGGAGTGTACGGGGGGATCAGCCCCAGCATTTT. The full variable domain, with the rest looked up from reference TRBV30 and TRBJ1-5, is SQTIHQWPATLVQPVGSPLSLECTVEGTSNPNLYWYRQAAGRGLQLLFYSVGIGQISSEVPQNLSASRPQDRQFILSSKKLLLSDSGFYLCAWSVRGDQPQHFGDGTRLSIL.

The CDR3: CASSDGTGVYEQYF. DNA for the CDR3: TGTGCCAGCAGTGACGGGACAGGGGTGTACGAGCAGTACTTC. The chain combines TRBV6-1 with TRBJ2-7; TRBD1 matches at 10 bases. With 3 bases clipped from V and 4 bases from J, the junction kept 3 bases outside the gene matches. This CDR3 has 14 residues. The V gene's germline CDR1 is MNHNS and CDR2 SASEGT.

V gene TRBV29-1 combines with J gene TRBJ2-3; D remains ambiguous. With 8 bases removed from V and 2 bases from J, the gap between germline ends came to 14 bases. The CDR3 totals 13 residues. CDR1 is SQVTM, CDR2 ANQGSEA, per germline. CDR3 sequence reads: CSPTRLFTDTQYF. The CDR3 DNA follows: TGCAGCCCAACACGGCTTTTCACAGATACGCAGTATTTT.

This sequence joins TRBV2 and TRBJ2-3, with a possible D match to TRBD2 (5 bases). This CDR3 is 12 amino acids long. Deletions cut 8 bases from V and 5 bases from J, with 11 bases between. The germline gives CDR1 SNHLY, CDR2 FYNNEI. The CDR3 loop reads CASESGGDTQYF. In DNA form, the CDR3 reads TGTGCCAGCGAGAGCGGAGGAGATACGCAGTATTTT.

This clonotype was observed a few times. A much bigger clone sits one base away, suggesting this may be a read error. CDR3 DNA sequence: TGCGCCAGCAGCTGCGGACAGGCCTACGAGCAGTACTTC. Protein product: CASSCGQAYEQYF. This chain connects TRBV5-1 to TRBJ2-7, with 7 bases aligning to TRBD1. The CDR3 has 13 residues. Trimming cost V 3 bases and J 2 bases; bases outside gene matches: 2. The germline V gene has CDR1 SGHRS and CDR2 YFSETQ.

The chain combines TRBV24-1 with TRBJ2-1; no firm D call. From germline, CDR1 is KGHDR and CDR2 SFDVKD. The CDR3 runs to 12 residues. The V gene lost 8 bases and the J gene lost 4 bases, with 8 bases spanning the gap. The CDR3 sequence: CATTSRYNEQFF. DNA of the CDR3: TGTGCCACCACCAGTAGGTACAATGAGCAGTTCTTC.